This T cell receptor beta chain was identified during a study of cytomegalovirus exposure and HLA in healthy donors. This clone was counted a few times. The antigen is unknown. The sample carries other DNA sequences with the same CDR3. At collection, donors were nominally healthy, but unrecorded immune exposures were probable. Findings and caveats of the study: Productive status was seen about 90% or about 30% of the time for most TCR beta V segments in an earlier analysis. Researchers reported from a later analysis that most CMV-associated TCR beta chains appeared HLA-restricted.

Per the germline V gene, CDR1 is SEHNR and CDR2 is FQNEAQ (reference sequence). The V and J ends lost 5 bases and 3 bases, in that order; junction bases with no gene match: 4. The CDR3 runs 14 residues. The PCR contained 60 Vbeta and 13 Jbeta primers. The method was immunoSEQ multiplex PCR; TCRdb's version includes in-frame clones alone and lacks a portion of them. Of 75,000 to 100,000 clones listed, 73% are singletons. The chain carries TRBV7-9 and TRBJ1-1; 9 nucleotides line up with TRBD1. The sequence was collected from a man between 35 and 55 years old in good health and CMV-seronegative. What was sequenced was PBMCs. The CDR3 nucleotides read TGTGCCAGCAGCCCGACAGGGGGGGACACTGAAGCTTTCTTT. Translation: CASSPTGGDTEAFF.